The rows below give T cell receptor beta chains drawn from one sample of a study of T cell repertoires in cytomegalovirus infection. No cognate antigen is known for these TCRs. TCRdb independently ran MiXCR on the reads; one entry per CDR3 protein. The table lists about 470,000 distinct CDR3 sequences, more than 40% of them singletons. Sample: cultured PBMCs, taken from culture after CMV antigen stimulation. These TCRs come from a human donor in good health (CMV status not recorded). Some clones in this sample may be carry-over from other donors' samples. The CDR3 runs from the conserved cysteine through the conserved F or W. The order of the fields is J gene, clone size, D gene, V gene, CDR3 protein, CDR3 DNA. D genes are given only for firm matches. Rows may omit the clone size; those that give it use once, few, many or a size class.

>TRBJ1-3|many|.|TRBV7-9
CASSSDSGNTIYF
TGTGCCAGCAGTTCAGACTCTGGAAACACCATATATTTT
>TRBJ2-7|.|TRBD1|TRBV7-8
CASSGPEGAPSYEQYF
TGTGCCAGCAGCGGTCCAGAGGGGGCGCCTTCTTACGAGCAGTACTTC
>TRBJ1-6|many|.|TRBV11-2
CASSYITRSPLHF
TGTGCCAGCAGCTATATCACCCGGTCACCCCTCCACTTT
>TRBJ2-3|.|.|TRBV5-6
CASSQLLIADTQYF
TGTGCCAGCAGCCAGCTACTTATAGCGGATACGCAGTATTTT
>TRBJ2-1|.|.|TRBV7-2
CASSRPETGRNEQFF
TGTGCCAGCAGCCGCCCCGAGACAGGGAGGAATGAGCAGTTCTTC
>TRBJ2-5|many|TRBD1|TRBV10-3
CAISDGQGQETQYF
TGTGCCATCAGTGATGGACAGGGTCAAGAGACCCAGTACTTC
>TRBJ2-1|few|TRBD1|TRBV6-1
CASSYTGTGGFYNEQFF
TGTGCCAGCAGCTATACCGGGACAGGGGGCTTCTACAATGAGCAGTTCTTC
>TRBJ2-6|.|.|TRBV7-2
CASSLAVGAGANVLTF
TGTGCCAGCAGCTTAGCGGTGGGGGCTGGGGCCAACGTCCTGACTTTC
>TRBJ1-2|few|.|TRBV6-1
CASRSGQETGYTF
TGTGCCAGCAGATCAGGGCAGGAGACCGGCTACACCTTC
>TRBJ2-7|.|.|TRBV6-2/TRBV6-3
CASSYQSGQTSYEQYF
TGTGCCAGCAGTTACCAAAGCGGTCAAACCTCCTACGAGCAGTACTTC
>TRBJ2-7|.|.|TRBV28
CASSTLAGYEQYF
TGTGCCAGCAGTACCCTCGCGGGCTACGAGCAGTACTTC
>TRBJ1-2|.|TRBD1|TRBV29-1
CSARGTGYGYTF
TGCAGCGCACGTGGGACAGGGTATGGCTACACCTTC
>TRBJ2-7|few|.|TRBV11-2
CASSSRGVHEQYF
TGTGCCAGCAGCTCCCGTGGGGTCCACGAGCAGTACTTC
>TRBJ1-1|.|.|TRBV7-9
CASNGVRGWVNTEAFF
TGTGCCAGCAACGGCGTTAGGGGGTGGGTGAACACTGAAGCTTTCTTT
>TRBJ2-1|.|TRBD2|TRBV7-6
CASSRPSGRRDEQFF
TGTGCCAGCAGCCGGCCTAGCGGGAGAAGGGATGAGCAGTTCTTC
>TRBJ1-1|.|.|TRBV7-8
CASSFGAANTEAFF
TGTGCCAGCAGCTTTGGGGCAGCGAACACTGAAGCTTTCTTT
>TRBJ2-5|.|.|TRBV25-1
CASSGLEFGTQYF
TGTGCCAGCAGTGGACTAGAGTTCGGGACCCAGTACTTC